This T cell receptor (beta chain) was identified in a study of T-cell memory formation after mild COVID-19. Study in general: TCR clusters showed largely donor specificity. Study observations and caveats: Confirmation was lacking for SARS-CoV-2 specificity of second-wave clones that peaked on day 37. Pre-infection memory contained some responding clones, which suggested that cross-reactive memory had joined. CD4/CD8 balance held among clones contracting day 15 to 85, and later expanders leaned CD4+.

This clonotype was observed a handful of times. Antigen: not known. The CDR3 sequence is 16 residues long. The germline gives CDR1 SGHRS, CDR2 YFSETQ. Trimming shortened V by 0 bases and J by 0 bases, and 10 bases separated the two germline ends. One entry per CDR3 protein results from TCRdb running MiXCR on the 5' RACE reads. The sample lists 200,000 to 250,000 distinct CDR3 sequences; roughly 27% were seen once. This chain links TRBV5-1 with TRBJ2-4; D unresolved. The TCR sequence derives from an adult woman who had mild COVID-19 (a few samples of this study predate the infection). Cell type and time point are not known. Source material: PBMCs or a T cell subset sorted from them (not recorded which). CDR3 DNA sequence: TGCGCCAGCAGCTTGGACGGTGTCTTAGCCAAAAACATTCAGTACTTC. Its translation: CASSLDGVLAKNIQYF.